These 15 T cell receptor beta chains originate from one sample sequenced in a study of T cells after yellow fever vaccination. TCRdb ran MiXCR on the 5' RACE reads and lists one entry per CDR3 protein. The sample lists 250,000 to 400,000 distinct CDR3 sequences; 4% to 5.5% were seen once. The material sequenced was PBMCs, taken 15 days after the yellow fever booster vaccination. The receptors were sampled from a man younger than 30 who received the YFV17D yellow fever vaccine.

There are many counts of this clonotype. J is TRBJ2-1 and V is TRBV10-3, with TRBD1 identical over 7 bases. V was clipped by 11 bases and J by 4 bases; unmatched bases: 11. Germline lookup yields CDR1 ENHRY and CDR2 SYGVKD. The CDR3 has 14 residues. Here the CDR3 DNA reads TGTGCCGCAGGCAGGGGGTCGGGATACAATGAGCAGTTCTTC. This encodes CAAGRGSGYNEQFF.

This clonotype has at least ten counts. The chain recombines TRBV20-1 with TRBJ1-2; possible D gene TRBD1, 5 bases. This CDR3 has 13 residues. V was clipped by 7 bases and J by 5 bases, with 17 bases between them. Per the germline V gene, CDR1 is DFQATT and CDR2 is SNEGSKA (reference sequence). The CDR3 DNA sequence: TGCAGTGTAGGCGGAGGGGTCATTTATGGCTACACCTTC. This translates into CSVGGGVIYGYTF.

This clonotype appeared many times. The chain links TRBV10-3 to TRBJ1-4, with D possibly being TRBD1 (5 bases). CDR1 and CDR2 from the germline V gene are ENHRY and SYGVKD. The V and J ends lost 0 bases and 8 bases respectively, with 10 bases between them. CDR3 length: 14 residues. The CDR3 protein is CAISESGGEEKLFF. As DNA, the CDR3 is TGTGCCATCAGTGAGTCTGGAGGGGAGGAAAAACTGTTTTTT.

This clonotype has a handful of counts. The chain combines TRBV20-1 with TRBJ2-1, with D hard to call. The CDR3 consists of 15 residues. In germline, CDR1 is DFQATT, CDR2 SNEGSKA (reference sequence). Trimming stripped 3 bases from V and 6 bases from J, with 18 bases between. CDR3 region: CSARDPLVIGNEQFF. CDR3 nucleotide sequence: TGCAGTGCTAGGGACCCCCTAGTCATCGGCAATGAGCAGTTCTTC.

The V and J genes are TRBV20-1 and TRBJ2-1, with 8 bases identical to TRBD2. The CDR3 sequence is 17 residues long. The germline CDR1 and CDR2 sequences are DFQATT and SNEGSKA (reference sequence). V was pared by 5 bases and J by 0 bases, with 12 bases of the junction left unmatched. CDR3 nucleotide sequence: TGCAGTGCTCCCGGGGGATTACTAGCGGCCTCCTACAATGAGCAGTTCTTC. The encoded protein is CSAPGGLLAASYNEQFF.

This clonotype was seen repeatedly, ten times or more. CDR3 bases: TGTGCCATCAGTGTGGGGATCACCTACAATGAGCAGTTCTTC. Translating it yields CAISVGITYNEQFF. The rearrangement joins TRBV10-3 to TRBJ2-1; D is unclear. The CDR3 loop spans 14 amino acids. CDR1 ENHRY and CDR2 SYGVKD come from the germline V gene. V dropped 4 bases and J dropped 2 bases, with 9 bases sitting between them.

This clonotype appeared a few times. The V call is TRBV12-3 or TRBV12-4, the J call TRBJ1-4, with D maybe TRBD1 (6 bases). V shed 1 base and J shed 6 bases, with 12 bases lying between them. The CDR3 spans 15 residues. The CDR3 is CASSLVRGRYEKLFF. CDR3 nucleotide sequence: TGTGCCAGCAGTTTAGTTAGGGGGAGATATGAAAAACTGTTTTTT.

This clonotype has ten or more counts. The CDR3: CASSQEMGQGFYEQYF. As DNA, the CDR3 is TGTGCCAGCAGCCAAGAAATGGGACAGGGATTCTACGAGCAGTACTTC. The rearrangement uses TRBV4-2 and TRBJ2-7, with 9 bases identical to TRBD1. Trimming at V came to 0 bases and at J to 3 bases, leaving 6 bases not matched to a gene. CDR1 is LGHNA and CDR2 is YNFKEQ in the germline V gene. This CDR3 contains 16 residues.

This clonotype was picked up many times. The chain is built from TRBV10-3 and TRBJ2-3, with a possible D match to TRBD2 (6 bases). Germline V gives CDR1 ENHRY, CDR2 SYGVKD. V lost 3 bases, J lost 4 bases, and 8 bases lay in between. The CDR3 spans 13 residues. CDR3 sequence (DNA): TGTGCCATCAGTGAACGGGAGTCAGATACGCAGTATTTT. Translated, it gives CAISERESDTQYF.

This clonotype was recorded many times. The chain joins TRBV4-3 to TRBJ2-3; 12 nucleotides match TRBD2. The CDR3 contains 16 residues. Germline CDR1 is LGHNA and CDR2 is YSLEER. V gave up 3 bases and J gave up 5 bases; unmatched junction bases: 6. DNA for the CDR3: TGCGCCAGCAGCCACCTAGCGGGGGGGCCTGGAGATACGCAGTATTTT. This encodes CASSHLAGGPGDTQYF.

This clonotype appeared many times. The chain couples TRBV20-1 to TRBJ2-1; 9 bases fit TRBD1. CDR1 is DFQATT and CDR2 is SNEGSKA in the germline V gene (reference sequence). V lost 1 base, J lost 0 bases, and 1 base stayed unmatched. The CDR3 has 15 amino acids. CDR3 sequence (DNA): TGCAGTGCTAGAGGGGACAGGGTCTCCTACAATGAGCAGTTCTTC. Protein product: CSARGDRVSYNEQFF.

In its sample, this clonotype was seen many times. The chain uses TRBV5-1 and TRBJ2-1, with D tentatively TRBD1 or TRBD2 (5 bases each). CDR3 length equals 16 residues. V shed 3 bases and J shed 5 bases, with 18 bases lying between them. Germline-derived CDR1 and CDR2 are SGHRS and YFSETQ. The CDR3 DNA sequence: TGCGCCAGCAGCTCGCCCCGCCGGGACGAAGACAATGAGCAGTTCTTC. Encoded protein: CASSSPRRDEDNEQFF.

This clonotype has a handful of counts. This chain joins TRBV9 and TRBJ2-5; D might be TRBD1 (6 bases). Germline assignment: CDR1 SGDLS and CDR2 YYNGEE. This CDR3 is built from 16 residues. Trimming removed 4 bases at V and 2 bases at J, with 18 bases between. The CDR3 region has the DNA TGTGCCAGCAGCCTAACGGGACACCCGTGTCAAGAGACCCAGTACTTC. This sequence encodes CASSLTGHPCQETQYF.

This clonotype was seen at least ten times. CDR3 nucleotide sequence: TGTGCCAGCAGCCAAAACAGTAACAGTGAAAAACTGTTTTTT. Translating gives CASSQNSNSEKLFF. This sequence joins TRBV3-1 and TRBJ1-4; D gene unclear. The CDR3 loop spans 14 amino acids. Germline CDR1 is LGHDT and CDR2 is YNNKEL (reference sequence). Trimming cost V 2 bases and J 7 bases, with 11 bases left between them.

Many counts were recorded for this clonotype. The chain employs TRBV5-1 and TRBJ1-2; maybe TRBD1 (6 bases). Trimming left V 4 bases short and J 7 bases short, with 20 bases between. CDR3 size: 15 residues. Germline CDR1 SGHRS, CDR2 YFSETQ. DNA for the CDR3: TGCGCCAGCAGCCCCTCCAACAGGGCAGAAAGTGGCTACACCTTC. This gives the protein CASSPSNRAESGYTF. The variable domain in full, with the rest retrieved from reference TRBV5-1 and TRBJ1-2, is KAGVTQTPRYLIKTRGQQVTLSCSPISGHRSVSWYQQTPGQGLQFLFEYFSETQRNKGNFPGRFSGRQFSNSRSEMNVSTLELGDSALYLCASSPSNRAESGYTFGSGTRLTVV.